This TCR beta chain was sequenced in a study of blood T cell repertoires in COVID-19. Produced via immunoSEQ multiplex PCR; TCRdb's table is partial and in-frame only. The repertoire includes roughly 190,000 clones, roughly 80% of them detected once, and about 20% sits in the top ten. J lost 6 bases, V lost 8 bases, and 8 bases had no gene match. This CDR3 comprises 15 residues. The germline V gene has CDR1 SNHLY and CDR2 FYNNEI. This clone appeared a single time. The J gene is TRBJ2-1, the V gene TRBV2; 12 bases align to TRBD2. The sequencing sample was made of peripheral blood. The sequence came from a human donor in a cohort sampled during active COVID-19. The CDR3 DNA reads TGTGCCAGCGACCTAGGACTAGCGGGGTTCAATGAGCAGTTCTTC. Translation gives CASDLGLAGFNEQFF.